This T cell receptor beta chain was retrieved from a study of CD8+ T cells in alopecia areata. Overall study results and limits: Affected scalp, especially in alopecia totalis/universalis, had a higher clonality than normal scalp did. Under tofacitinib, numerous expanded lesional clonotypes remained detectable in scalp and blood.

V gave up 3 bases and J gave up 7 bases, with 7 bases separating them. The V gene's germline CDR1 is ENHRY and CDR2 SYGVKD. The CDR3 extends over 12 amino acids. The treatment: oral pan-JAK inhibitor, 5-10 mg twice daily. Cell sorting was applied to PBMCs, and CD4+ and CD8+ T cells were collected. On this clone itself: Antigen unknown.

Following RNA extraction, reverse transcription yielded cDNA that acted as the sequencing template. Data came from immunoSEQ multiplex PCR; TCRdb stores just in-frame clones and leaves some out. The table records around 100,000 clones, around 54% of them present only once. The sequence derives from a human donor with alopecia areata. The V call is TRBV10-3, the J call TRBJ2-1; D may be TRBD1 or TRBD2 (5 bases each). The source was CD4+ T cells sorted from blood, collected at week 24, from a patient treated with tofacitinib. CDR3 sequence (DNA): TGTGCCATCAGTGATTGGGGGAATGAGCAGTTCTTC. Translation: CAISDWGNEQFF.